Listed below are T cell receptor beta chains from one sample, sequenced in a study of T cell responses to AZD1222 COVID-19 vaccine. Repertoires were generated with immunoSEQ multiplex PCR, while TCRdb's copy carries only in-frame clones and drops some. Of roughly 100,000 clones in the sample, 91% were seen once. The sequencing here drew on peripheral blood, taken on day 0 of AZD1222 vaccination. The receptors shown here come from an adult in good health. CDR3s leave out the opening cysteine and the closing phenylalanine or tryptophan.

cdr3_aa: ASSFNFYEQY; v_call: TRBV5-6; j_call: TRBJ2-7
cdr3_aa: ASSLQGSPYNEQF; v_call: TRBV11-3; j_call: TRBJ2-1
cdr3_aa: ASSPLLERGNEQF; v_call: TRBV19; j_call: TRBJ2-1
cdr3_aa: ASSSGLRGEQF; v_call: TRBV7-2; j_call: TRBJ2-1
cdr3_aa: ASSDKGDGSGELF; v_call: TRBV7-3; j_call: TRBJ2-2
cdr3_aa: ASSPKNIQY; v_call: TRBV12-3/TRBV12-4; j_call: TRBJ2-4
cdr3_aa: ASSTSGYNEQF; v_call: TRBV5-1; j_call: TRBJ2-1
cdr3_aa: ATSDPRTGGYGELF; v_call: TRBV24-1; j_call: TRBJ2-2
cdr3_aa: ASSQEPGSTDTQY; v_call: TRBV4-1; j_call: TRBJ2-3
cdr3_aa: ASSPSTDTQY; v_call: TRBV18; j_call: TRBJ2-3
cdr3_aa: AWGRDSFYGYT; v_call: TRBV30; j_call: TRBJ1-2
cdr3_aa: ASSTRTSGRAHEQF; v_call: TRBV11-2; j_call: TRBJ2-1
cdr3_aa: ASSPRDGRSGAF; v_call: TRBV7-8; j_call: TRBJ1-1
cdr3_aa: ASSLGSEQY; v_call: TRBV28; j_call: TRBJ2-7
cdr3_aa: ASSLGDNEQF; v_call: TRBV7-9; j_call: TRBJ2-1
cdr3_aa: ASTGQGTTEAF; v_call: TRBV2; j_call: TRBJ1-1
cdr3_aa: ASSQDAGLRTEAF; v_call: TRBV4-1; j_call: TRBJ1-1
cdr3_aa: ASSPGVLSSYEQY; v_call: TRBV25-1; j_call: TRBJ2-7
cdr3_aa: ASSLTGALNTEAF; v_call: TRBV2; j_call: TRBJ1-1
cdr3_aa: ASSEGMGWGHEQY; v_call: TRBV25-1; j_call: TRBJ2-7
cdr3_aa: ASSETEGLSNEQF; v_call: TRBV25-1; j_call: TRBJ2-1
cdr3_aa: ASSLDRTGPYEQY; v_call: TRBV5-1; j_call: TRBJ2-7
cdr3_aa: ASSPLEGRDEQF; v_call: TRBV4-1; j_call: TRBJ2-1
cdr3_aa: ASSDGASGSGETQY; v_call: TRBV10-1; j_call: TRBJ2-5
cdr3_aa: ASSSIPGGQF; v_call: TRBV28; j_call: TRBJ2-1
cdr3_aa: ASSESNPWAGTSYEQY; v_call: TRBV10-2; j_call: TRBJ2-7
cdr3_aa: ASSLYPAGLMPQETQY; v_call: TRBV5-6; j_call: TRBJ2-5
cdr3_aa: ASSEVLANYGYT; v_call: TRBV6-2/TRBV6-3; j_call: TRBJ1-2
cdr3_aa: ASSATGWSNEQF; v_call: TRBV9; j_call: TRBJ2-1
cdr3_aa: ASSPTGDYGYT; v_call: TRBV6-5; j_call: TRBJ1-2
cdr3_aa: ASSLYGPYEQY; v_call: TRBV7-2; j_call: TRBJ2-7